A single sample gave rise to the 2 T cell receptor beta chains below, sequenced in a study of blood T cells in healthy people across ages. Primed by a sample-barcoded 5' primer and a J-beta primer mix, a second PCR proceeded for roughly 6 to 12 cycles. MiXCR was run by TCRdb on the 5' RACE reads, yielding one entry per CDR3 protein. Of approximately 850,000 distinct CDR3 sequences detected, about three fifths appear once; the ten largest clones hold around 20%. The sample consisted of blood. The receptors were sampled from a man aged 25-45 years in good health.

The genes are TRBV7-2 and TRBJ2-5; possibly TRBD1 or TRBD2 for D (6 bases each). The CDR3 spans 15 residues. Germline V gene data show CDR1 as SGHTA and CDR2 as FQGNSA. V was clipped by 1 base and J by 4 bases, with 13 bases between them. CDR3 protein: CASSLEGGLGETQYF. The CDR3 bases are TGTGCCAGCAGCTTAGAAGGGGGGCTCGGAGAGACCCAGTACTTC.

The chain links TRBV27 to TRBJ2-6; D call uncertain. This CDR3 contains 13 residues. Germline loops: CDR1 MNHEY, CDR2 SMNVEV (reference sequence). Trimming left V 6 bases short and J 2 bases short, with 5 bases between. The CDR3 sequence: CASRMAGANVLTF. The CDR3 DNA reads as TGTGCCAGCAGGATGGCTGGGGCCAACGTCCTGACTTTC.